This T cell receptor (beta chain) was sequenced in a study of cytomegalovirus exposure and HLA in healthy donors. Clones were sequenced by immunoSEQ multiplex PCR, and TCRdb holds only the in-frame ones, with some missing. The table includes 55,000 to 80,000 clones, 95% detected once. The table lists this clone with a count of one. Its target is unknown. Germline trimming cut 6 bases from V and 2 bases from J; bases unmatched to any gene: 6. From germline, CDR1 is SGHDN and CDR2 FVKESK. CDR3 length equals 14 residues. Study-wide findings and caveats: Investigators reported fewer than 200 TCR beta chains as tied to cytomegalovirus.

This clonotype originated in a woman in her late teens or twenties in good health and CMV-seropositive. V is TRBV14 and J is TRBJ1-1; 7 bases agree with TRBD1. Sequencing was done on a sample of PBMCs. The CDR3 DNA sequence: TGTGCCAGCAGTCAATACAGGGGAAACACTGAAGCTTTCTTT. Amino acids: CASSQYRGNTEAFF.